The sample holds a few counts of the clone carrying this TCR beta chain. Its specificity is not known. TCRdb reanalysed the reads using MiXCR and keeps one entry per CDR3 protein. Here the sample spans about 52,000 distinct CDR3 sequences, roughly 21% being singletons. The sample comes from a study of T cell repertoires in cytomegalovirus infection. Study overall: Used in the study were CMV epitopes, some recently identified and HLA-C-restricted, others well-studied and HLA-B-restricted. Indications of both CMV infection and matching HLA type were provided by public TCR beta signatures. Findings and caveats of the study: People with CMV and the relevant HLA were identified by cumulative public TCR beta family frequency.

Between the trimmed V and J ends, which lost 0 bases and 6 bases, there was a span of 12 bases. Germline V lookup: CDR1 ENHRY, CDR2 SYGVKD. The CDR3 spans 16 residues. The sequences come from CD8+ T cells from cultured PBMCs, collected from culture after CMV antigen stimulation. The chain couples TRBV10-3 to TRBJ1-6, with a possible D match to TRBD1 (6 bases). This receptor was identified in a human donor in good health (CMV status not recorded). Some clones in this sample may be carry-over from other donors' samples. CDR3 sequence (DNA): TGTGCCATCAGTGAGTCGAAGGACAGCTTTAATTCACCCCTCCACTTT. Protein sequence: CAISESKDSFNSPLHF.